This TCR beta chain was identified in a study of T cell repertoires in cytomegalovirus infection. Study as a whole: Both CMV infection and a matching HLA type were indicated by public TCR beta signatures. Whole-study findings and limits: There were carriers of CMV plus the relevant HLA, and cumulative public TCR beta family frequency identified them. HLA-C-restricted CMV clonotypes gave the most frequent clonotype in two of eight donors.

The CDR3 length is 13 residues. V was clipped by 5 bases and J by 4 bases, with 12 bases between them. Germline CDR1 and CDR2: MNHEY and SMNVEV (reference sequence). In regard to this clonotype: Its target is unknown.

TCRdb fed the reads into MiXCR, producing one record per CDR3 protein. Of more than 500,000 distinct CDR3 sequences in the sample, 15% to 20% were seen once. This TCR derives from a human donor in good health (CMV status not recorded). Some clones in this sample may be carry-over from other donors' samples. The rearrangement joins TRBV27 to TRBJ2-7, with no clear D. The material sequenced was CD8+ T cells from PBMCs. CDR3 sequence: CASSLMWGYEQYF. CDR3 nucleotides: TGTGCCAGCAGTCTTATGTGGGGATACGAGCAGTACTTC.